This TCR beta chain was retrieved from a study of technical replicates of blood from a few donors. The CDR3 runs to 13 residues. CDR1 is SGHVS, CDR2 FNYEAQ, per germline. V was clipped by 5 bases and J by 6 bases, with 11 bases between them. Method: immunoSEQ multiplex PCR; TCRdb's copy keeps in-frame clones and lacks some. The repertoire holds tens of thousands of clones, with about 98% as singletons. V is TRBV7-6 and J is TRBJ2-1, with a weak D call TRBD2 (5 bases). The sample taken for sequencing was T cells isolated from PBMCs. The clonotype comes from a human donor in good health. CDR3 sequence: CASSTGMANEQFF. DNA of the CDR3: TGTGCCAGCAGCACGGGGATGGCCAATGAGCAGTTCTTC. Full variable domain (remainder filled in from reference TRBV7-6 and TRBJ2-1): GAGVSQSPRYKVTKRGQDVALRCDPISGHVSLYWYRQALGQGPEFLTYFNYEAQQDKSGLPNDRFSAERPEGSISTLTIQRTEQRDSAMYRCASSTGMANEQFFGPGTRLTVL.